A single T cell receptor beta chain is shown here with its context. Its antigen is still unknown. These data belong to a study of shared clonotypes between healthy human individuals. For the study at large: Per-donor plates numbered three CD4 naive, three CD4 memory, two CD8 naive and one CD8 memory.

General study results and limits: Sorted-subset sequencing was shown by rarefaction to be incomplete despite large depth. Non-shared clonotypes had lower generation probabilities than those shared by all four donors. What limited the represented genetic and exposure-history diversity was the small number of donors.

Clones were read by immunoSEQ multiplex PCR, and TCRdb kept only the in-frame ones, dropping some. Among some 1.1 million clones, 60% to 80% were seen once, and the ten largest hold 0.89%. The J segment lost 1 base and the V segment lost 0 bases, leaving 4 bases of the junction unmatched. The germline V gene encodes CDR1 LGHNA and CDR2 YSLEER. The CDR3 totals 17 residues. The sequence was collected from a young man in good health. Some clones in this sample may be carry-over from other donors' samples. V and J are TRBV4-3 and TRBJ2-1; the match to TRBD2 covers 9 bases. What was sequenced was memory CD4+ T cells from PBMCs. The subset is: CD45RA-negative fraction. The chain's CDR3 is CASSQDLREGSYNEQFF. The CDR3 DNA sequence: TGCGCCAGCAGCCAAGATCTGCGGGAGGGTTCCTACAATGAGCAGTTCTTC.